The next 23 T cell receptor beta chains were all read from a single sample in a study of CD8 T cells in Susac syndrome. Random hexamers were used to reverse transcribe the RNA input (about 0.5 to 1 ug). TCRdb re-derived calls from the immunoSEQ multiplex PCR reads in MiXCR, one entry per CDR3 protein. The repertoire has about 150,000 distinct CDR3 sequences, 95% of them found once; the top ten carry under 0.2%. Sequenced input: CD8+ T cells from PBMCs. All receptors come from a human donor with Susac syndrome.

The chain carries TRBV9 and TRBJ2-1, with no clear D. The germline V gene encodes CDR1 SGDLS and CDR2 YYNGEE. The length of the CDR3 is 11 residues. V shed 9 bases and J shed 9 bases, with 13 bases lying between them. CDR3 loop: CATEHGSEQFF. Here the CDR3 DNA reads TGTGCCACCGAACATGGCTCTGAGCAGTTCTTC.

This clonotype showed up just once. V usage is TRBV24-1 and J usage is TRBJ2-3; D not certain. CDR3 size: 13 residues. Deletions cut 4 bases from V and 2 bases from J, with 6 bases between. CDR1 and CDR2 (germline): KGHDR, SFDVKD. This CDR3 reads CATSERYTDTQYF. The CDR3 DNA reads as TGTGCCACCAGTGAGCGATACACAGATACGCAGTATTTT.

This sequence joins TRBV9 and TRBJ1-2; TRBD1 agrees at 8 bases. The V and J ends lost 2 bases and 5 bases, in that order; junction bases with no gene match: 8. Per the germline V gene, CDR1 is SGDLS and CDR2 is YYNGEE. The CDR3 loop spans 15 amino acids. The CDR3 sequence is CASSVSGGAGYGYTF. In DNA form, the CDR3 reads TGTGCCAGCAGCGTGTCAGGGGGCGCCGGGTATGGCTACACCTTC.

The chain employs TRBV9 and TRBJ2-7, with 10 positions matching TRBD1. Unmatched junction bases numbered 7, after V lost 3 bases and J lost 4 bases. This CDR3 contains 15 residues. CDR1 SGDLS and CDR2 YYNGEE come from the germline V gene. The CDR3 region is CASSAGDRGGYEQYF. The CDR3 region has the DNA TGTGCCAGCAGCGCGGGGGACAGGGGTGGGTACGAGCAGTACTTC.

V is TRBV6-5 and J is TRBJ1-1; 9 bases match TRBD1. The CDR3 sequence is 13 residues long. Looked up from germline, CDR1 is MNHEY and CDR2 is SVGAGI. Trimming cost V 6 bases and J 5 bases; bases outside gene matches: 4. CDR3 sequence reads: CASSTGGWTEAFF. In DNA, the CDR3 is TGTGCCAGCAGCACAGGGGGCTGGACTGAAGCTTTCTTT.

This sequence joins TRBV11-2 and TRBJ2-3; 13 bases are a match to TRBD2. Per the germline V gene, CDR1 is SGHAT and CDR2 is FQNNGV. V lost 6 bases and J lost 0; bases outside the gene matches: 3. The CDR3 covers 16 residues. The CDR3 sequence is CASREGLAGSTDTQYF. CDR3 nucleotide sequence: TGTGCCAGCAGGGAGGGACTAGCGGGGAGCACAGATACGCAGTATTTT.

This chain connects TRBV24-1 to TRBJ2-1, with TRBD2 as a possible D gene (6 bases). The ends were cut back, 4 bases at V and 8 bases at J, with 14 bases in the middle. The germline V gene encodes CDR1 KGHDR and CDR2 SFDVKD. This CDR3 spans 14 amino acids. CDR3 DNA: TGTGCCACCAGTGAGCCCACTAGCTCCTATGAGCAGTTCTTC. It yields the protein CATSEPTSSYEQFF.

In DNA form, the CDR3 reads TGCAGCGTTCCTCCGGCTAGCGGGAGATACAATGAGCAGTTCTTC. This sequence encodes CSVPPASGRYNEQFF. The V call is TRBV29-1, the J call TRBJ2-1; 10 bases match TRBD2. V was clipped by 5 bases and J by 4 bases; unmatched bases: 8. Germline V CDR1 and CDR2: SQVTM, ANQGSEA. The CDR3 sequence is 15 residues long.

The CDR3, as DNA: TGTGCCACCAGCAGGTTGGACAGTAACTATGGCTACACCTTC. It encodes CATSRLDSNYGYTF. V usage is TRBV15 and J usage is TRBJ1-2; TRBD1 might be the D (6 bases). This CDR3 contains 14 residues. From germline, CDR1 is LNHNV and CDR2 YYDKDF (reference sequence). The V and J ends lost 3 bases and 1 base respectively, with 9 bases between them.

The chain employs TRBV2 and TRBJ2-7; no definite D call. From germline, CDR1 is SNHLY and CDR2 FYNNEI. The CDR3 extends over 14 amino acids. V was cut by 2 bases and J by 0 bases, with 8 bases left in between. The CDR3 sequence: CASSEQASSYEQYF. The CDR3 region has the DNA TGTGCCAGCAGTGAACAGGCCTCCTCCTACGAGCAGTACTTC.

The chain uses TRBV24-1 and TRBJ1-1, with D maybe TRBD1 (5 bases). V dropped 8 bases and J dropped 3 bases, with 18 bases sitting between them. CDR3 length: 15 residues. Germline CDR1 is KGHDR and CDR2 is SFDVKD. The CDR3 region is CATKRAYRGYTEAFF. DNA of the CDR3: TGTGCCACCAAAAGAGCCTACCGGGGGTACACTGAAGCTTTCTTT.

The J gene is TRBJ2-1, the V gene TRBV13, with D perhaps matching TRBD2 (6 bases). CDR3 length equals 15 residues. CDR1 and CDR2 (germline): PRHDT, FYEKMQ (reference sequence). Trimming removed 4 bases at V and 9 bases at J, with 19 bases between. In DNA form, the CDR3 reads TGTGCCAGCAGCTCGATCCTAGGGGACTCGGTTGAGCAGTTCTTC. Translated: CASSSILGDSVEQFF.

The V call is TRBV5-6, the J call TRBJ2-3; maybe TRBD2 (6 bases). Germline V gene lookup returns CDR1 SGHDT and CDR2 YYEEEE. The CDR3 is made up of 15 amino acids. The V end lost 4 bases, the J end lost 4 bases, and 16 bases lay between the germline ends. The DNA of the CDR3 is TGTGCCAGCAGCGCGGGGTCTCGAGGGGCAGATACGCAGTATTTT. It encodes CASSAGSRGADTQYF.

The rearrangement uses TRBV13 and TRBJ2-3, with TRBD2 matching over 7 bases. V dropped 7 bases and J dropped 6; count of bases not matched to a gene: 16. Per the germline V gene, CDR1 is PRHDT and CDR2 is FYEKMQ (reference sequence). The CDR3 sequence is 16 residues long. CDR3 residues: CASNLAAGPAVDTQYF. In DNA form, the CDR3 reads TGTGCCAGCAACCTAGCGGCGGGCCCGGCGGTGGATACGCAGTATTTT.

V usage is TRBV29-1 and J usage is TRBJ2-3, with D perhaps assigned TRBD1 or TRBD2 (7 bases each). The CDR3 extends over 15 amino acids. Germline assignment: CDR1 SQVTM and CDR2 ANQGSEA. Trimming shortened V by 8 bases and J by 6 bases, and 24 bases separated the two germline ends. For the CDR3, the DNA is TGCAGCTTCGAGGGGGCTAGCGGTGTTACGGATACGCAGTATTTT. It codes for CSFEGASGVTDTQYF.

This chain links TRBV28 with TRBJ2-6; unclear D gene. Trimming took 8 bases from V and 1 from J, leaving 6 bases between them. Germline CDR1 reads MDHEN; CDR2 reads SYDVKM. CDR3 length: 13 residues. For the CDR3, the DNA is TGTGCCAGCCTACCGTCTGGGGCCAACGTCCTGACTTTC. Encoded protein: CASLPSGANVLTF. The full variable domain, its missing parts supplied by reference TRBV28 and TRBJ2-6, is DVKVTQSSRYLVKRTGEKVFLECVQDMDHENMFWYRQDPGLGLRLIYFSYDVKMKEKGDIPEGYSVSREKKERFSLILESASTNQTSMYLCASLPSGANVLTFGAGSRLTVL.

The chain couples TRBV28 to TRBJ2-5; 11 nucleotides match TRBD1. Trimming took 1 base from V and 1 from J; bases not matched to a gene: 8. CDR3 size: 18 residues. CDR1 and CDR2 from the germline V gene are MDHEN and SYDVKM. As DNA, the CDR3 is TGTGCCAGCAGTTTATCTTCAGGACAGGGGGCATTCCAAGAGACCCAGTACTTC. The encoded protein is CASSLSSGQGAFQETQYF.

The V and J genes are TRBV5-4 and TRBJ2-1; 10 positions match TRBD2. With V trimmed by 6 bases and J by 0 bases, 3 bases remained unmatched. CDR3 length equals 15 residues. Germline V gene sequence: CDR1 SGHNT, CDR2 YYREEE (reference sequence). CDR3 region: CASTPSGSSYNEQFF. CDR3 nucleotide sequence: TGTGCCAGCACTCCTAGCGGGAGCTCCTACAATGAGCAGTTCTTC.

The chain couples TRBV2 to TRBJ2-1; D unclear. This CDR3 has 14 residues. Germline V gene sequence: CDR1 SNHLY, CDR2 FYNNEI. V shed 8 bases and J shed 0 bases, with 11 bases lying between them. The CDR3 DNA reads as TGTGCCAGCGGAACAATGAGCTCCTACAATGAGCAGTTCTTC. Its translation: CASGTMSSYNEQFF.

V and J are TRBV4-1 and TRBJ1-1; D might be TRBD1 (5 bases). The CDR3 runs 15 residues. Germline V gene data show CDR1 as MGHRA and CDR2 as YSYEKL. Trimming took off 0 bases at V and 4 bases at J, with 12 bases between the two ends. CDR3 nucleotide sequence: TGCGCCAGCAGCCAAGATATCGGGACCCTCACTGAAGCTTTCTTT. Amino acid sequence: CASSQDIGTLTEAFF.

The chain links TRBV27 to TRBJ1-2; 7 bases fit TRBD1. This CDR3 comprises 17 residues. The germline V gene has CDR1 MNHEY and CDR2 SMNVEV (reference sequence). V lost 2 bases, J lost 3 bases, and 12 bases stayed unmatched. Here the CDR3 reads CASSLGRGLGDYYGYTF. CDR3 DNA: TGTGCCAGCAGTTTAGGCAGGGGGTTAGGAGACTACTATGGCTACACCTTC.

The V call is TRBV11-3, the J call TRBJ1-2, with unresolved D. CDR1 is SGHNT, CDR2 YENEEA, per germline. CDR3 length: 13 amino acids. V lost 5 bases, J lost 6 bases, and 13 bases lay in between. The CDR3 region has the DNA TGTGCCAGCAGCCAGCTCGAGAGGGATGGCTACACCTTC. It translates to CASSQLERDGYTF.

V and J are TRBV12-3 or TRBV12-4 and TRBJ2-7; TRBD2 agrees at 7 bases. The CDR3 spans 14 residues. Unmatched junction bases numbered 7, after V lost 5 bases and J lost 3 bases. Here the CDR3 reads CASSPSGNDYEQYF. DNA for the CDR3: TGTGCCAGCAGTCCCAGCGGGAACGACTACGAGCAGTACTTC.